Below are 6 T cell receptor beta chains sequenced from a single sample in a study of T-cell memory formation after mild COVID-19. Using its own MiXCR run on the 5' RACE reads, TCRdb lists one record per CDR3 protein. The sample yields fewer than 140,000 distinct CDR3 sequences, about 15% seen once. Sequenced material: PBMCs or a T cell subset sorted from them (not recorded which). All receptors come from an adult woman who had mild COVID-19 (a few samples of this study predate the infection). Cell type and time point are not known.

This clonotype was observed a few times. The rearrangement uses TRBV29-1 and TRBJ2-5; 7 positions agree with TRBD1. V lost 2 bases and J lost 3; bases outside the gene matches: 3. The CDR3 has 13 amino acids. The V gene's germline CDR1 is SQVTM and CDR2 ANQGSEA. Here the CDR3 DNA reads TGCAGCGTTGAATACAGGGGCAAAGAGACCCAGTACTTC. Protein product: CSVEYRGKETQYF.

This clonotype was detected a few times. V is TRBV20-1 and J is TRBJ2-1, with 9 positions matching TRBD2. Trimming removed 5 bases from V and 3 bases from J; junction bases left unmatched: 11. CDR3 length equals 16 residues. Germline assignment: CDR1 DFQATT and CDR2 SNEGSKA (reference sequence). CDR3 protein: CSAPPGGGRDYNEQFF. As DNA, the CDR3 is TGCAGTGCTCCCCCGGGGGGCGGGAGGGACTACAATGAGCAGTTCTTC.

This chain joins TRBV6-5 and TRBJ1-1; D call uncertain. The V gene's germline CDR1 is MNHEY and CDR2 SVGAGI. This CDR3 is 13 amino acids long. V gave up 0 bases and J gave up 6 bases, with 8 bases separating them. CDR3 bases: TGTGCCAGCAGTTACTCCGAGGGTTCTGAAGCTTTCTTT. This sequence encodes CASSYSEGSEAFF.

The table lists this clonotype with a few counts. The chain recombines TRBV4-2 with TRBJ2-2; 12 bases agree with TRBD2. Germline loops: CDR1 LGHNA, CDR2 YNFKEQ. This CDR3 has 15 residues. Losses at the gene ends were 3 bases for V and 6 bases for J; bases not matched to a gene: 2. This chain's CDR3 is CASSQTSGGAGELFF. DNA for the CDR3: TGTGCCAGCAGCCAGACTAGCGGGGGAGCCGGGGAGCTGTTTTTT.

In this sample, this clonotype turned up a few times. V and J are TRBV4-1 and TRBJ2-5; TRBD2 is a possible D gene (6 bases). This CDR3 contains 11 residues. Per germline, CDR1 MGHRA and CDR2 YSYEKL. The V gene lost 6 bases and the J gene lost 4 bases, with 6 bases spanning the gap. CDR3 sequence: CASREGETQYF. CDR3 sequence (DNA): TGCGCCAGCAGGGAGGGAGAGACCCAGTACTTC.

The chain uses TRBV7-9 and TRBJ2-7, with D possibly being TRBD1 (5 bases). The V end was cut by 4 bases, the J end by 3 bases, with 10 bases between. CDR3 length equals 13 residues. Germline V lookup: CDR1 SEHNR, CDR2 FQNEAQ (reference sequence). The CDR3 spells CASSSNTGYEQYF. DNA of the CDR3: TGTGCCAGCAGCTCTAACACAGGCTACGAGCAGTACTTC.